The clone carrying this T cell receptor beta chain was counted a single time. Sequencing used immunoSEQ multiplex PCR; TCRdb keeps in-frame clones, though not all of them. This sample yields around 20,000 clones, of which about 83% are seen a single time; 8.5% to 14% belongs to the top ten. This record belongs to a study of blood T cell repertoires in COVID-19. V was shortened by 3 bases and J by 4 bases, with 13 bases between the two germline ends. This CDR3 region has 14 residues. Germline V lookup: CDR1 SGHVS, CDR2 FNYEAQ. The sequenced sample was peripheral blood. This TCR came from a human donor in a cohort sampled during active COVID-19. The J gene is TRBJ2-7, the V gene TRBV7-6, with TRBD1 as a possible D gene (5 bases). The CDR3 DNA sequence: TGTGCCAGCAGCTTCTATGACAGAGAGTACGAGCAGTACTTC. The encoded protein is CASSFYDREYEQYF.